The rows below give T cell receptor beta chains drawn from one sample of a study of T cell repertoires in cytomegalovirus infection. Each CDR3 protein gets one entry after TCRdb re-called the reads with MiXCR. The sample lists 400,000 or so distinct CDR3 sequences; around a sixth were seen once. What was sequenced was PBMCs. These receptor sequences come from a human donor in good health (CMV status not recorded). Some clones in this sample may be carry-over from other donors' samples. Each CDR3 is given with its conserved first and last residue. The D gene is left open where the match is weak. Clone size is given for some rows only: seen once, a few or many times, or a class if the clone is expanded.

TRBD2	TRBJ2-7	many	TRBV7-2	TGTGCCAGCAGCTTGACTAGCGGACCCTACGAGCAGTACTTC	CASSLTSGPYEQYF
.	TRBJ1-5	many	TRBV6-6	TGTGCCAGCAGTTACTTCCCGAAGGGGATCCGGCGAGATCAGCCCCAGCATTTT	CASSYFPKGIRRDQPQHF
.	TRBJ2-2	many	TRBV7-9	TGTGCCAGCAGCTTAGCGCAATATGAGGAAACCGGGGAGCTGTTTTTT	CASSLAQYEETGELFF
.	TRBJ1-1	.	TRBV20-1	TGCAGTGCTAGTCAGGACCTAAACACTGAAGCTTTCTTT	CSASQDLNTEAFF
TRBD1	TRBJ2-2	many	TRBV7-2	TGTGCCAGCAGTTACAGGGGTACCGGGGAGCTGTTTTTT	CASSYRGTGELFF
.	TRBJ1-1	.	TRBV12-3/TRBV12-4	TGTGCCAGCAGTTTAGGGGGACTAATGAACACTGAAGCTTTCTTT	CASSLGGLMNTEAFF
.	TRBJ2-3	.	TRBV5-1	TGCGCCAGCGGCTCGTCCGGAGATACGCAGTATTTT	CASGSSGDTQYF
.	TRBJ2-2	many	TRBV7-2	TGTGCCAGCAGAAGGCAGGGCTGGGATGCCGGGGAGCTGTTTTTT	CASRRQGWDAGELFF
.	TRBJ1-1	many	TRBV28	TGTGCCAGCAGAATTAACAGGGTAGCTTTCTTT	CASRINRVAFF
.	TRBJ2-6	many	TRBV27	TGTGCCAGCAGTTTATATTTCGGTCACACTACAAGCTCTGGGGCCAACGTCCTGACTTTC	CASSLYFGHTTSSGANVLTF
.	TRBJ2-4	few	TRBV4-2	TGTGCCAGCAGCCAAGATAGGGGGGCCAAAAACATTCAGTACTTC	CASSQDRGAKNIQYF
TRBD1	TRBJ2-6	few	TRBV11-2	TGTGCCAGCAGCTTAGGGACAGGGTGGTCTGGGGCCAACGTCCTGACTTTC	CASSLGTGWSGANVLTF
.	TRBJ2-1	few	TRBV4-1	TGCGCCAGCAGCCAACGCATAAGGATCGAGGCAGGGTACAATGAGCAGTTCTTC	CASSQRIRIEAGYNEQFF
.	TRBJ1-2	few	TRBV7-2	TGTGCCAGCAGCCCCGGGGGAGGAATTTATGGCTACACCTTC	CASSPGGGIYGYTF
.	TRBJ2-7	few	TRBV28	TGTGCCAGCAGTTTGACCGGCGGAACAGGGCACGAGCAGTACTTC	CASSLTGGTGHEQYF
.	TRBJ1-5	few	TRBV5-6	TGTGCCAGCAGCCGGAGACGGCCCCAGCATTTT	CASSRRRPQHF
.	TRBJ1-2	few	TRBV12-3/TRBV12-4	TGTGCCAGCAGTTTAGAAGGGTTTGGTGGCTACACCTTC	CASSLEGFGGYTF
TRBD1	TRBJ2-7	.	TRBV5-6	TGTGCCAGCAGCTACTACAGGGGGCCCTACGAGCAGTACTTC	CASSYYRGPYEQYF
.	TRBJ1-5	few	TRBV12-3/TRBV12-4	TGTGCCAGCAGCCCACAGGGAGGCCGCAATCAGCCCCAGCATTTT	CASSPQGGRNQPQHF
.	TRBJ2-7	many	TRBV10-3	TGTGCCATCAGACAGGCATCCTACGAGCAGTACTTC	CAIRQASYEQYF
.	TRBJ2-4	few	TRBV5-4	TGTGCCAGCAGCTTTGGAAGAGTTGGCAAAAACATTCAGTACTTC	CASSFGRVGKNIQYF
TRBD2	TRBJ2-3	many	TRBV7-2	TGTGCCAGCAGCGCTACTAGCGGGACCACAGATACGCAGTATTTT	CASSATSGTTDTQYF
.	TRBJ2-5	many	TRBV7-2	TGTGCCAGCAGTCCCAGTTTGGGGCCTCAAGAGACCCAGTACTTC	CASSPSLGPQETQYF
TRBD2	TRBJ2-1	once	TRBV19	TGTGCCAGTAGGCCACTAGCGGTCTCCTACAATGAGCAGTTCTTC	CASRPLAVSYNEQFF
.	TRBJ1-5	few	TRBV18	TGTGCCAGCTCCCCGGCCACACTAGGGTCGGGTGGCAATCAGCCCCAGCATTTT	CASSPATLGSGGNQPQHF
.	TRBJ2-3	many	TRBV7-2	TGTGCCAGCAGCCACGGACAGAACACAGATACGCAGTATTTT	CASSHGQNTDTQYF
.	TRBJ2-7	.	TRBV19	TGTGCCAGTAGTATGAGACCGGGTGGCAATATTCCCTACGAGCAGTACTTC	CASSMRPGGNIPYEQYF
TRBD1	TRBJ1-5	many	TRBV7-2	TGTGCCAGCAGCCGTACCGGGACAGGGAGGTCTCAGCCCCAGCATTTT	CASSRTGTGRSQPQHF
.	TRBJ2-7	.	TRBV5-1	TGCGCCAGCAGCTTGCAGGGGCCACTTTCCGAGCAGTACTTC	CASSLQGPLSEQYF
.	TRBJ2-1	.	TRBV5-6	TGTGCCAGCAGCTTGCGGGGTAGCAATGAGCAGTTCTTC	CASSLRGSNEQFF
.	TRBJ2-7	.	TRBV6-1	TGTGCCAGCAGCCTGGATCCCCGGGCGGGGGAGCAGTACTTC	CASSLDPRAGEQYF
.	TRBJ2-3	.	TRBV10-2	TGCGCCACCCACATGGGGGCGGGGGATTACACAGATACGCAGTATTTT	CATHMGAGDYTDTQYF
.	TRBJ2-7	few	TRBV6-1	TGTGCCAGCAGTGTTGAGACACCGTCCTACGAGCAGTACTTC	CASSVETPSYEQYF
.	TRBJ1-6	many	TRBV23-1	TGCGCCAGCAGTCTACGTTTTGGATCCTTTTGGACCCTCCACTTT	CASSLRFGSFWTLHF
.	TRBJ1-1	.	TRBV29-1	TGCAGCGGGAGACAGGACACTGAAGCTTTCTTT	CSGRQDTEAFF
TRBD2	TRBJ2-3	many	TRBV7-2	TGTGCCAGCAGCTTATCTAGCGGGGGGTATACGCAGTATTTT	CASSLSSGGYTQYF
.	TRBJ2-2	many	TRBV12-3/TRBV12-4	TGTGCCAGCAGTCGAACGGGGGAGCTGTTTTTT	CASSRTGELFF